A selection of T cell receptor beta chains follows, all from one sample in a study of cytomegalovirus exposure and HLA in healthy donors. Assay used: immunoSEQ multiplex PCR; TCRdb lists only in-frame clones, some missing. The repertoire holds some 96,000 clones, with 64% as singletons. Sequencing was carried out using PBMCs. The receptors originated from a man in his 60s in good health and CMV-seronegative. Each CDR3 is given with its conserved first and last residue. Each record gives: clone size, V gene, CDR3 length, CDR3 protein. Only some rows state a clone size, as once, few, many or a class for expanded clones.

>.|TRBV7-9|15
CASSLAEGGGYGYTF
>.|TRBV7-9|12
CASSSRSDEQYF
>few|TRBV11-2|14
CASSPRGRDTEAFF
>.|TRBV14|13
CASSQNNGREAFF
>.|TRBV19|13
CASSGGKGDTQYF
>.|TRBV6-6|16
CASSQLSQANTGELFF
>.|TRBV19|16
CASSIREGLANQPQHF
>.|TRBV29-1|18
CSVDNPQGSDNYNYGYTF
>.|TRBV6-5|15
CASSPNGQSTYGYTF
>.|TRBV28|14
CASSRGIFGTEAFF
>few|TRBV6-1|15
CASSEQGSSSYEQYF
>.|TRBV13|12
CASSLDTGSYTF
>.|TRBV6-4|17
CASSDSFLAGIFYEQYF
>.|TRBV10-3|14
CAISESTDLYEQYF
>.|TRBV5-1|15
CASSYGTATNEKLFF
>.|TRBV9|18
CASSVARGLAYSTDTQYF
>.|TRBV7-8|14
CASSLGHSNYGYTF
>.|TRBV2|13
CASSAGGGETQYF
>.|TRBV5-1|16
CASSPASGGNTGELFF
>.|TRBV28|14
CASCGGFGTDTQYF
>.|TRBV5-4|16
CASSPQGAAMNTEAFF
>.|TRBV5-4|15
CASSFGRADYNEQFF
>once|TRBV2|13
CASRGDRKETQYF
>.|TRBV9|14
CASSIVGAEETQYF
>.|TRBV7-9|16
CASSSGSFGDTDTQYF
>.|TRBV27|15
CASSPIRGYNYGYTF
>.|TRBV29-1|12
CSVGNRGEPQHF
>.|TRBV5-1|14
CASSLTEPGETQYF
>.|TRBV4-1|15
CASSQDWTGGVSAFF
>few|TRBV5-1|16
CASSSEERPRENTIYF
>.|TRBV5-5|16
CASSLEVVGQGRPQHF
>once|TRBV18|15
CASSPTSGLYNEQFF
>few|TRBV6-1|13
CASSEVGVKTQYF
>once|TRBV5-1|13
CASSLGTGDTQYF
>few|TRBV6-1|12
CASSGSENIQYF
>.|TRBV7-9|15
CASSELDSPNSPLHF
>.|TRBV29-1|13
CSVGQHLSYEQYF
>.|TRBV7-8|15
CASSLTGISGNTIYF
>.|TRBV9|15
CASSVGPKRNYGYTF
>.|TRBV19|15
CASRLDRGSWYGYTF
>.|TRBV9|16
CASSGPGTRATHEQYF
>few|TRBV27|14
CASRGLAGVNEQFF
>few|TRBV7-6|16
CASSSSGTTSTDTQYF
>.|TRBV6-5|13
CASSSNQGNEQFF
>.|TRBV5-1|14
CASSFRGNAGELFF
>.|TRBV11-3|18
CASSLDKRGYRSNSPLHF
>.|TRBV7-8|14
CASSKTGVAGELFF
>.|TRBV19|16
CASSRLAGGDQETQYF
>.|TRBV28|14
CASSSGGEGYEQYF
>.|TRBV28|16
CASSLWASWGADTQYF
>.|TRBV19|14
CASSPSTEPRPQHF